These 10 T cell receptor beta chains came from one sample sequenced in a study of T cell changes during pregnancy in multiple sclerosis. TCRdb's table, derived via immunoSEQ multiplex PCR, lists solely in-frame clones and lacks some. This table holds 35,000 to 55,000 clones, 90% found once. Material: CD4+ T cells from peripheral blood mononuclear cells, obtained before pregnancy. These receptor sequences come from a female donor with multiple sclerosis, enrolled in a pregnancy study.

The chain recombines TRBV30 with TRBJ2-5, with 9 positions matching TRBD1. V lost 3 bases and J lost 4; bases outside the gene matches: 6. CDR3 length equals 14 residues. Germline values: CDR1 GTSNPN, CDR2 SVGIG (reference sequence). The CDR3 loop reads CAWSGTGLGETQYF. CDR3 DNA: TGTGCCTGGAGCGGGACAGGGCTGGGAGAGACCCAGTACTTC.

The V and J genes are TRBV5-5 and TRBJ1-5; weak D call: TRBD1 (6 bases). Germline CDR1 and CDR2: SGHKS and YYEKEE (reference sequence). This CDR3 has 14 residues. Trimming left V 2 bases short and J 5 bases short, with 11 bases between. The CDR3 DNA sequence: TGTGCCAGCAGCTTATCTCAGGGGTATCAGCCCCAGCATTTT. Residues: CASSLSQGYQPQHF. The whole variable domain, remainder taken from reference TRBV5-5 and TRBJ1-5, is DAGVTQSPTHLIKTRGQQVTLRCSPISGHKSVSWYQQVLGQGPQFIFQYYEKEERGRGNFPDRFSARQFPNYSSELNVNALLLGDSALYLCASSLSQGYQPQHFGDGTRLSIL.

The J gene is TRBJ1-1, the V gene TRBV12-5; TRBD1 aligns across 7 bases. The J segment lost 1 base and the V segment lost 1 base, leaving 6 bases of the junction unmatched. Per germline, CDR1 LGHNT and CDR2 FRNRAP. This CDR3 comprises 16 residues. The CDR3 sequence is CASGLEGTAKNTEAFF. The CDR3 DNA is TGTGCTAGTGGTTTGGAAGGGACAGCCAAGAACACTGAAGCTTTCTTT.

The CDR3 bases are TGTGCCAGCAGCCCTGGTGGCCTCTCGAACACTGAAGCTTTCTTT. This encodes CASSPGGLSNTEAFF. The rearrangement joins TRBV5-4 to TRBJ1-1, with D unclear. Trimming took 4 bases from V and 1 from J, leaving 14 bases between them. The CDR3 sequence is 15 residues long. Germline V gene lookup returns CDR1 SGHNT and CDR2 YYREEE (reference sequence).

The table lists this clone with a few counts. The CDR3 sequence: CASSQGFRPNTEAFF. In nucleotides, the CDR3 is TGTGCCAGCAGCCAAGGATTCAGGCCCAACACTGAAGCTTTCTTT. The V gene is TRBV14, the J gene TRBJ1-1; the D is unclear. Germline V gene sequence: CDR1 SGHDN, CDR2 FVKESK. This CDR3 is built from 15 residues. V shed 1 base and J shed 2 bases, with 11 bases lying between them.

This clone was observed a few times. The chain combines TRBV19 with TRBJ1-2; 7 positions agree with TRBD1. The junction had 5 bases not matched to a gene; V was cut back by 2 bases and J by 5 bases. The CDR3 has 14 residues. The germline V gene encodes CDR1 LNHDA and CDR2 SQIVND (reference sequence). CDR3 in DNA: TGTGCCAGTAGTATACGACAGGGTCCTTATGGCTACACCTTC. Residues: CASSIRQGPYGYTF.

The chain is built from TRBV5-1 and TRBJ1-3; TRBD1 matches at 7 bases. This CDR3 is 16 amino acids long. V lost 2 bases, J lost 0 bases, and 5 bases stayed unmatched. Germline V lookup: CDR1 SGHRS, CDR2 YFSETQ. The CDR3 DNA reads TGCGCCAGCAGCTTCTCGACAGGGTACTCTGGAAACACCATATATTTT. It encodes CASSFSTGYSGNTIYF.

The CDR3 reads CASSLAGQSGTDTQYF. The CDR3 DNA is TGCGCCAGCAGCTTGGCCGGACAGAGTGGAACAGATACGCAGTATTTT. V and J are TRBV5-1 and TRBJ2-3; D may be TRBD1 (6 bases). Trimming took off 0 bases at V and 3 bases at J, with 14 bases between the two ends. Germline V gene lookup returns CDR1 SGHRS and CDR2 YFSETQ. The CDR3 is made up of 16 amino acids.

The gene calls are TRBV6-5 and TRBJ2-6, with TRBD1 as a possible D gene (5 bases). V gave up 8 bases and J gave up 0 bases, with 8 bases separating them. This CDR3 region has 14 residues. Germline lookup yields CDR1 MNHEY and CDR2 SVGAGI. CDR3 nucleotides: TGTGCCAGCCACCAGGGCTCTGGGGCCAACGTCCTGACTTTC. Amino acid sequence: CASHQGSGANVLTF.

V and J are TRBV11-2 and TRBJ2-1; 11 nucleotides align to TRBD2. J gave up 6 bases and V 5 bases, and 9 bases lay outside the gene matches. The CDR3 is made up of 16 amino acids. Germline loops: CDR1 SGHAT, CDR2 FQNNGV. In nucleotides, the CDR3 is TGTGCCAGCAGCCCGAGACTAGCGGGAAAGGGCAATGAGCAGTTCTTC. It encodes CASSPRLAGKGNEQFF.